This T cell receptor beta chain was documented in a study of blood T cell repertoires in COVID-19. The overall study: The origin of the acute and convalescent COVID-19 samples was the United States, Italy and Spain. PBMCs, B-cell-depleted T cells, or T cells provided the cDNA or gDNA that made up the material.

Seattle participants joined during active infection and were tracked over time. The table came from immunoSEQ multiplex PCR; TCRdb's copy has only in-frame clones and leaves some out. The repertoire holds nearly 50,000 clones, 70% to 90% seen once, with roughly 2.5% in the top ten. This CDR3 is 16 amino acids long. V was pared by 0 bases and J by 2 bases, with 6 bases of the junction left unmatched. Per the germline V gene, CDR1 is SGHRS and CDR2 is YFSETQ. The V gene is TRBV5-1, the J gene TRBJ2-3; 7 bases are shared with TRBD1. The clonotype comes from a woman older than 75 with COVID-19, enrolled during active disease. Sequenced material: peripheral blood. CDR3 nucleotide sequence: TGCGCCAGCAGCTTGGCCGGGACAGAAGTCACAGATACGCAGTATTTT. It codes for CASSLAGTEVTDTQYF.